This T cell receptor beta chain was captured in a study of cytomegalovirus exposure and HLA in healthy donors. Study results and limitations: Presence/absence analyses supposed approximately even sequencing depth among donors.

A few counts support this clone. Its antigen is unidentified. Primers for the PCR totalled 60 Vbeta and 13 Jbeta. The data were produced by immunoSEQ multiplex PCR, yet TCRdb's version contains in-frame clones alone and is incomplete. The sample yields approximately 150,000 clones, approximately 71% seen once. CDR3 length equals 14 residues. V gave up 3 bases and J gave up 4 bases, with 15 bases separating them. Germline CDR1 SQVTM, CDR2 ANQGSEA. V usage is TRBV29-1 and J usage is TRBJ1-1; D gene uncertain. The sequencing input was PBMCs. This TCR was sampled from a man aged 18 to 29 in good health and CMV-seropositive. The CDR3 region is CSVERRQASTEAFF. DNA of the CDR3: TGCAGCGTTGAGCGGAGGCAGGCAAGCACTGAAGCTTTCTTT.